A selection of T cell receptor beta chains follows, all from one sample in a study of CD8+CD57+ T cells in acquired aplastic anemia. Via MiXCR, TCRdb re-called the reads, giving one row per CDR3 protein. Of a few hundred thousand distinct CDR3 sequences in the sample, around 60% are singletons; the top ten hold approximately 30%. The source material was sorted CD4+, CD8+, or CD8+CD57+ T cells (not recorded which) from PBMCs. The receptors originated from a human donor in good health. Each CDR3 is given with its conserved first and last residue. D genes are given only for firm matches. The size of a clone is reported for some rows only, either as once, few or many, or as a class for expanded clones.

>TRBV24-1|.|TRBJ1-2|.
CATSDLGGRGGYTF
TGTGCCACCAGTGATTTAGGGGGGCGTGGGGGCTACACCTTC
>TRBV24-1|TRBD1|TRBJ2-7|.
CATTGGYEQYF
TGTGCCACCACAGGGGGATACGAGCAGTACTTC
>TRBV10-2|.|TRBJ2-5|few
CASSESGETQYF
TGCGCCAGCAGTGAGTCCGGAGAGACCCAGTACTTC
>TRBV12-3/TRBV12-4|TRBD2|TRBJ2-1|.
CASSWTSGRASNEQFF
TGTGCCAGCAGCTGGACTAGCGGGAGGGCCTCGAATGAGCAGTTCTTC
>TRBV20-1|.|TRBJ2-7|.
CSATPLGTYEQYF
TGCAGTGCTACACCCCTAGGAACCTACGAGCAGTACTTC
>TRBV5-1|.|TRBJ2-6|.
CASSLAVSSGANVLTF
TGCGCCAGCAGCTTGGCTGTATCCTCTGGGGCCAACGTCCTGACTTTC
>TRBV7-9|TRBD1|TRBJ2-5|.
CASSLGTGDGETQYF
TGTGCCAGCAGCTTAGGGACAGGGGACGGGGAGACCCAGTACTTC
>TRBV7-6|TRBD1|TRBJ1-2|many
CASSLGQGDYGYTF
TGTGCCAGCAGCTTAGGACAGGGAGATTATGGCTACACCTTC
>TRBV20-1|.|TRBJ1-1|.
CSARGSNTEAFF
TGCAGTGCCAGGGGCAGCAACACTGAAGCTTTCTTT
>TRBV5-4|TRBD2|TRBJ2-7|.
CASSPRKHAGAYEQYF
TGTGCCAGCAGCCCGAGGAAGCACGCGGGAGCCTACGAGCAGTACTTC
>TRBV5-1|.|TRBJ1-1|many
CASSPEGQLGLWAFF
TGCGCCAGCAGCCCGGAGGGCCAATTGGGTTTATGGGCTTTCTTT
>TRBV5-5|TRBD2|TRBJ2-3|.
CASSLPGGVDTQYF
TGTGCCAGCAGTTTGCCGGGGGGGGTAGATACGCAGTATTTT
>TRBV7-9|TRBD2|TRBJ2-7|many
CASSITSGRSYEQYF
TGTGCCAGCAGCATAACTAGCGGACGGTCCTACGAGCAGTACTTC
>TRBV2|.|TRBJ2-5|.
CASSHRDGFQETQYF
TGTGCCAGCAGCCACCGGGACGGATTCCAAGAGACCCAGTACTTC
>TRBV24-1|.|TRBJ2-2|.
CATASGTETGELFF
TGTGCCACGGCCTCGGGGACCGAGACCGGGGAGCTGTTTTTT
>TRBV12-3/TRBV12-4|TRBD2|TRBJ2-1|once
CASSRPGLAGFSYNEQFF
TGTGCCAGCAGTAGACCTGGACTAGCGGGGTTCTCCTACAATGAGCAGTTCTTC
>TRBV20-1|.|TRBJ2-5|.
CSARGGQGWETQYF
TGCAGTGCTAGAGGGGGGCAGGGTTGGGAGACCCAGTACTTC
>TRBV10-3|TRBD1|TRBJ2-7|many
CAILRRDRERNEQYF
TGTGCCATTCTGAGGCGGGACAGGGAGAGGAACGAGCAGTACTTC
>TRBV24-1|.|TRBJ2-1|few
CATLPAGSSYNEQFF
TGTGCCACCCTACCCGCGGGAAGCTCCTACAATGAGCAGTTCTTC
>TRBV24-1|TRBD1|TRBJ1-5|.
CATSDSLAGGQPQHF
TGTGCCACCAGTGATTCTTTGGCAGGGGGACAGCCCCAGCATTTT
>TRBV4-1|.|TRBJ1-3|.
CASSQGGGRNTIYF
TGTGCCAGCAGCCAAGGCGGGGGCAGAAACACCATATATTTT
>TRBV7-9|.|TRBJ2-5|.
CASSFGAQETQYF
TGTGCCAGCAGCTTCGGGGCTCAAGAGACCCAGTACTTC
>TRBV10-3|TRBD2|TRBJ2-5|many
CAISDPSGMQGETQYF
TGTGCCATCAGTGATCCGAGCGGGATGCAGGGAGAGACCCAGTACTTC
>TRBV6-5|TRBD2|TRBJ2-7|.
CASRRTSGSSSYEQYF
TGTGCCAGCAGGCGGACTAGCGGGAGCTCTTCCTACGAGCAGTACTTC
>TRBV4-3|TRBD1|TRBJ1-3|few
CASSQDAPDRAGNTIYF
TGCGCCAGCAGCCAAGATGCACCGGACAGGGCTGGAAACACCATATATTTT
>TRBV7-2|.|TRBJ2-3|few
CASSLREADTQYF
TGTGCCAGCAGCTTGAGAGAGGCGGATACGCAGTATTTT
>TRBV7-2|TRBD1|TRBJ1-4|.
CASSSDREKLFF
TGTGCCAGCAGCTCGGACAGGGAAAAACTGTTTTTT
>TRBV20-1|TRBD2|TRBJ2-7|once
CSARRGASEQYF
TGCAGTGCCAGGCGGGGGGCCTCCGAGCAGTACTTC
>TRBV7-9|.|TRBJ2-7|.
CASNTKGRGGEQYF
TGTGCCAGCAATACAAAGGGCAGGGGTGGGGAGCAGTACTTC
>TRBV2|TRBD1|TRBJ1-5|.
CASSFPGTGAGNQPQHF
TGTGCCAGCAGCTTTCCCGGGACAGGGGCGGGCAATCAGCCCCAGCATTTT
>TRBV25-1|TRBD2|TRBJ2-3|.
CASSESSGRAVDTQYF
TGTGCCAGCAGTGAATCTAGCGGGAGGGCCGTAGATACGCAGTATTTT
>TRBV7-9|.|TRBJ2-5|.
CASSVNRDEETQYF
TGTGCCAGCAGCGTCAACCGGGATGAAGAGACCCAGTACTTC
>TRBV19|.|TRBJ1-5|.
CASSRQGNGNQPQHF
TGTGCCAGTAGCCGTCAGGGGAATGGCAATCAGCCCCAGCATTTT
>TRBV28|TRBD2|TRBJ2-3|many
CASASFYSGGTDTQYF
TGTGCCAGCGCCTCCTTCTATAGCGGGGGCACAGATACGCAGTATTTT
>TRBV7-2|.|TRBJ1-4|.
CASSFEVQSGKLFF
TGTGCCAGCAGCTTTGAAGTCCAATCCGGAAAACTGTTTTTT
>TRBV6-4|TRBD1|TRBJ2-5|once
CASPNQNGQGQQETQYF
TGTGCCAGCCCAAACCAAAATGGACAGGGGCAACAAGAGACCCAGTACTTC
>TRBV7-9|.|TRBJ1-2|.
CASSLGGVRDYTF
TGTGCCAGCAGCTTAGGGGGTGTCAGGGACTACACCTTC
>TRBV27|TRBD1|TRBJ2-7|few
CASSLQGANYEQYF
TGTGCCAGCAGTCTACAGGGGGCCAACTACGAGCAGTACTTC
>TRBV20-1|TRBD2|TRBJ2-1|.
CSAGTSGGKQFF
TGCAGTGCTGGGACTAGCGGGGGGAAGCAGTTCTTC
>TRBV9|.|TRBJ1-2|once
CASSPRGGEYYGYTF
TGTGCCAGCAGCCCTCGGGGAGGGGAGTACTATGGCTACACCTTC
>TRBV11-2|.|TRBJ2-3|few
CASSYSGRTDTQYF
TGTGCCAGCAGTTATAGCGGACGCACAGATACGCAGTATTTT
>TRBV11-1|TRBD2|TRBJ2-1|.
CASSQTSGRAGEQFF
TGTGCCAGCAGCCAGACTAGCGGGAGGGCGGGAGAGCAGTTCTTC
>TRBV7-8|.|TRBJ1-5|many
CASSATPWEPQHF
TGTGCCAGCAGCGCCACTCCTTGGGAGCCCCAGCATTTT
>TRBV9|.|TRBJ2-7|.
CASSVDTGELFYEQYF
TGTGCCAGCAGCGTAGACACCGGGGAGCTGTTCTACGAGCAGTACTTC
>TRBV19|TRBD1|TRBJ1-5|.
CASKGTGGGIGQPRHF
TGTGCCAGTAAAGGGACAGGGGGCGGCATTGGTCAGCCCCGGCATTTT